The rows below give T cell receptor beta chains drawn from one sample of a study of a mutant IDH1 vaccine in newly diagnosed glioma. Clones were sequenced by immunoSEQ multiplex PCR, and TCRdb holds only the in-frame ones, with some missing. The data contain around 60,000 clones, 75% to 85% of them singletons. Which antigens these TCRs recognize remains unknown. The source was PBMCs, collected from a glioma patient whose treatment included an IDH1 peptide vaccine. Receptor source: a man in his forties with glioma. CDR3s include the opening cysteine and the closing phenylalanine or tryptophan. Fields, in order: J gene, clone size, CDR3 length, V gene, D gene, CDR3 DNA, CDR3 protein. A D gene is named only where the DNA matches it firmly. Not all rows give a size; the values are once, few, many and, for expanded clones, a class.

>TRBJ2-2|NA|13|TRBV10-3|TRBD1
TGTGCCATTAGGACAGGGGGCCCCGGGGAGCTGTTTTTT
CAIRTGGPGELFF
>TRBJ2-1|once|16|TRBV7-2|TRBD2
TGTGCCAGCAGCTCAAGACAATCTAGCGGAAACAATGAGCAGTTCTTC
CASSSRQSSGNNEQFF
>TRBJ2-5|NA|15|TRBV5-1|TRBD1
TGCGCCAGCAGCTTGGGAGACAGGGGCAAGGAGACCCAGTACTTC
CASSLGDRGKETQYF
>TRBJ2-2|few|17|TRBV5-6|TRBD2
TGTGCCAGCAGCTCTCGGGAGCGGGGACGTTTCACCGGGGAGCTGTTTTTT
CASSSRERGRFTGELFF
>TRBJ1-1|NA|15|TRBV4-2|NA
TGTGCCAGCAGCAGGGAATTGGGGATGGACACTGAAGCTTTCTTT
CASSRELGMDTEAFF
>TRBJ2-2|NA|14|TRBV14|TRBD2
TGTGCCAGCAGGCCTAGCGGGGGGCCCGGGGAGCTGTTTTTT
CASRPSGGPGELFF
>TRBJ2-7|NA|10|TRBV25-1|NA
TGTGCCAGCAGTGCACAGGAGCAGTACTTC
CASSAQEQYF
>TRBJ2-7|NA|15|TRBV7-9|TRBD2
TGTGCCAGCAGCTTTGGCAGCGGGAGCTCCTACGAGCAGTACTTC
CASSFGSGSSYEQYF
>TRBJ2-6|NA|18|TRBV30|NA
TGTGCCTGGGTCAGCGGGACATCATACCCCTCTGGGGCCAACGTCCTGACTTTC
CAWVSGTSYPSGANVLTF
>TRBJ2-5|few|14|TRBV7-2|TRBD2
TGTGCCAGCAGCAAGACTAGCGCGCAAGAGACCCAGTACTTC
CASSKTSAQETQYF